The present TCR beta chain was sequenced within a study of blood T cell repertoires in COVID-19. Study as a whole: Samples representing acute and convalescent COVID-19 were sourced from the United States, Italy and Spain. T cells, B-cell-depleted T cells, or PBMCs provided the cDNA or gDNA that served as material.

Between the trimmed V and J ends, which lost 1 base and 13 bases, there was a span of 20 bases. This CDR3 has 15 amino acids. Germline V gives CDR1 MNHEY, CDR2 SMNVEV (reference sequence). Original processing methods: Reference gene primer amplification in the assay estimated nucleated cell counts. The method was immunoSEQ multiplex PCR; TCRdb's version includes in-frame clones alone and lacks a portion of them. For V, J and clone size, that table is used; D and trimming come from the DNA. The sample lists around 130,000 clones, 85% to 90% occurring once. The specimen was peripheral blood. The TCR sequence derives from a man in his sixties or seventies with active or convalescent COVID-19. V is TRBV27 and J is TRBJ2-1; the D gene is possibly TRBD2 (6 bases). CDR3 sequence reads: CASSLFPAETSPQFF. The CDR3 DNA follows: TGTGCCAGCAGTTTATTTCCCGCAGAGACTAGTCCCCAGTTCTTC.